Listed below are T cell receptor beta chains from one sample, sequenced in a study of long-term antiretroviral therapy in people with HIV. Data came from immunoSEQ multiplex PCR; TCRdb stores just in-frame clones and leaves some out. There are about 30,000 clones in the sample; 90% to 95% occur only once, and about 2.6% lies in the top ten. The sample in question was unsorted PBMCs, obtained just over 7.2 years after starting antiretroviral therapy. These TCRs come from a man aged 50-59 years with HIV. The CDR3 runs from the conserved cysteine through the conserved F or W. The order of the fields is D gene, V gene, J gene, clone size, CDR3 protein. The D gene is left open where the match is weak. Size is omitted from some rows. Given values are once, few, many or a class for expanded clones.

TRBD1	TRBV5-5	TRBJ2-7	NA	CASSLHQGQDEQYF
NA	TRBV7-2	TRBJ2-2	NA	CASSLVANTGELFF
TRBD1	TRBV18	TRBJ1-1	NA	CASSNPGTGNTEAFF
NA	TRBV7-2	TRBJ2-1	NA	CASSRGPSDAEQFF
TRBD1	TRBV7-2	TRBJ1-3	NA	CASSPQGGTGNTIYF
NA	TRBV7-9	TRBJ2-7	NA	CASSPRPESYEQYF
NA	TRBV19	TRBJ1-2	NA	CASSIGGVNYGYTF
NA	TRBV30	TRBJ2-3	NA	CAWSVRGTDTQYF
NA	TRBV15	TRBJ2-3	NA	CATRKGSSTDTQYF
NA	TRBV5-1	TRBJ1-3	NA	CASSLKVSGNTIYF
NA	TRBV19	TRBJ2-1	NA	CASNPGLQEYNEQFF
TRBD2	TRBV7-3	TRBJ2-7	NA	CASSFERGREQYF
NA	TRBV19	TRBJ2-7	NA	CASTADGDYEQYF
NA	TRBV25-1	TRBJ2-5	NA	CAESGTPGGETQYF
TRBD1	TRBV11-2	TRBJ1-4	NA	CATSTGNNEKLFF
TRBD1	TRBV27	TRBJ1-2	NA	CASSGQGASYGYTF
NA	TRBV7-2	TRBJ2-2	NA	CASSSGQTNTGELFF
NA	TRBV7-9	TRBJ2-6	NA	CASSPSLSSGANVLTF
TRBD2	TRBV27	TRBJ2-1	NA	CASSLSIAGVHNEQFF
TRBD2	TRBV9	TRBJ2-3	NA	CASSVGGAVDTQYF
NA	TRBV7-6	TRBJ1-1	NA	CASSLGQGWGDTEAFF
NA	TRBV7-6	TRBJ2-3	NA	CASNTGASTDTQYF
TRBD1	TRBV4-3	TRBJ1-4	NA	CASSQGVGGGEKLFF
TRBD2	TRBV11-2	TRBJ2-3	once	CASSLGLLAGGTDTQYF
NA	TRBV30	TRBJ1-2	NA	CAWHNLNYGYTF
TRBD1	TRBV29-1	TRBJ2-7	NA	CSVLGTGTGGLSSYEQYF
NA	TRBV6-5	TRBJ1-1	once	CASSYRGPSSSSAFF
NA	TRBV19	TRBJ1-2	NA	CASSTGTVLNGYTF
TRBD1	TRBV19	TRBJ2-3	NA	CASSKRTGADTQYF
TRBD1	TRBV15	TRBJ2-7	NA	CATSRDHRDSSYEQYF
TRBD2	TRBV4-1	TRBJ2-2	NA	CASSQTGTSGGSLIFRELFF
TRBD1	TRBV9	TRBJ1-6	NA	CASSPQGLDSYNSPLHF
NA	TRBV5-6	TRBJ2-1	once	CASSLAGDYNEQFF
NA	TRBV6-5	TRBJ2-1	NA	CASSYAGSYYNEQFF
NA	TRBV25-1	TRBJ2-3	NA	CASSVDREVNTQYF
NA	TRBV2	TRBJ2-7	NA	CASGDGLQYF
NA	TRBV6-4	TRBJ1-2	NA	CASSDSEISGSNYGYTF
NA	TRBV10-2	TRBJ1-1	NA	CASSEGRGGSMNTEAFF
NA	TRBV7-2	TRBJ1-6	NA	CASSLNRDRPLHF
NA	TRBV19	TRBJ2-2	NA	CASSIRGRVRHGELFF
NA	TRBV4-1	TRBJ1-5	once	CASSQEQRIDQPQHF
NA	TRBV4-1	TRBJ2-7	NA	CASSPMLHQGSSYEQYF
TRBD1	TRBV6-1	TRBJ1-1	once	CASTQGAEAFF
TRBD1	TRBV7-9	TRBJ2-7	NA	CASSLVTGVEQYF
NA	TRBV28	TRBJ1-5	NA	CASSFPPRFYQPQHF
NA	TRBV7-9	TRBJ2-7	NA	CASSSQFYEQYF
TRBD1	TRBV29-1	TRBJ1-1	few	CSGITGGNTEAFF
TRBD1	TRBV25-1	TRBJ1-5	NA	CASSAGQGYQPQHF
TRBD2	TRBV9	TRBJ2-7	NA	CASSVAGGDGEQYF
NA	TRBV4-3	TRBJ2-2	few	CASSQDWVNTGELFF